This TCR beta chain was recorded in a study of blood T cell repertoires in COVID-19. The repertoire was sequenced with immunoSEQ multiplex PCR; TCRdb's copy has only in-frame clones and lacks some. The sample lists roughly 69,000 clones, 85% to 90% occurring once. V shed 4 bases and J 7 bases; nucleotides not matched to a gene: 10. Germline loops: CDR1 KGHDR, CDR2 SFDVKD. The CDR3 is made up of 15 amino acids. The sample was peripheral blood. This chain connects TRBV24-1 to TRBJ1-2, with TRBD1 identical over 8 bases. The TCR comes from a man aged 50 to 60 with acute or convalescent COVID-19. The CDR3 loop is CATSDPRVGTGGYTF. The CDR3 DNA reads as TGTGCCACCAGTGACCCCCGGGTGGGGACAGGTGGCTACACCTTC.